The subject of this entry is one TCR beta chain. Its antigen is undetermined. The naive CD8 subset, CD45RO-negative cells positively selected for CCR7, excluded terminally differentiated effector memory CD45RA+ cells. The sample originates from a study of shared clonotypes between healthy human individuals. Study-wide points: Four donors showed sharing of 4.5% to 6% of naive CD4 clonotypes. Large depth notwithstanding, sorted-subset sequencing proved incomplete by rarefaction. The donor pool, a small one, limited the genetic and exposure-history diversity represented. Generation probability values for non-shared clonotypes were lower than those for clonotypes shared by all four donors.

Clones were read by immunoSEQ multiplex PCR, and TCRdb kept only the in-frame ones, dropping some. The sample yields under 600,000 clones, about 98% seen once. Trimming pared 4 bases from V and 2 bases from J, leaving 14 bases between. This CDR3 spans 15 amino acids. Germline lookup yields CDR1 SGHRS and CDR2 YFSETQ. Sequencing was performed on naive CD8+ T cells sorted from blood. The gene calls are TRBV5-1 and TRBJ2-3; D ambiguous. The sequence came from a man under 40 in good health. CDR3 nucleotide sequence: TGCGCCAGCAGCCAAAACGTAAAAGTCACAGATACGCAGTATTTT. Encoded protein: CASSQNVKVTDTQYF.